The TCR beta chain described here comes from a study of blood T cell repertoires in COVID-19. Study details: Italy, Spain and the United States were the sources of the convalescent and acute COVID-19 samples. T cells, B-cell-depleted T cells, or PBMCs supplied cDNA or gDNA.

In the study's own analysis: By means of reference gene primer amplification, nucleated cell counts were estimated. The data were produced by immunoSEQ multiplex PCR, yet TCRdb's version contains in-frame clones alone and is incomplete. The DNA was the basis for D and trimming; V, J and clone size are from that table. This sample has 200,000 or so clones, with around 80% found just once. V shed 8 bases and J 6 bases; nucleotides not matched to a gene: 9. The CDR3 runs 15 residues. Germline loops: CDR1 MNHEY, CDR2 SVGAGI. The clonotype comes from a woman in her sixties or seventies who had recovered from COVID-19. Sequencing input: peripheral blood. V and J are TRBV6-5 and TRBJ2-2; 10 bases match TRBD2. The CDR3 spells CASVSLAGAAGELFF. CDR3 sequence (DNA): TGTGCCAGCGTTTCCCTAGCGGGGGCCGCCGGGGAGCTGTTTTTT.